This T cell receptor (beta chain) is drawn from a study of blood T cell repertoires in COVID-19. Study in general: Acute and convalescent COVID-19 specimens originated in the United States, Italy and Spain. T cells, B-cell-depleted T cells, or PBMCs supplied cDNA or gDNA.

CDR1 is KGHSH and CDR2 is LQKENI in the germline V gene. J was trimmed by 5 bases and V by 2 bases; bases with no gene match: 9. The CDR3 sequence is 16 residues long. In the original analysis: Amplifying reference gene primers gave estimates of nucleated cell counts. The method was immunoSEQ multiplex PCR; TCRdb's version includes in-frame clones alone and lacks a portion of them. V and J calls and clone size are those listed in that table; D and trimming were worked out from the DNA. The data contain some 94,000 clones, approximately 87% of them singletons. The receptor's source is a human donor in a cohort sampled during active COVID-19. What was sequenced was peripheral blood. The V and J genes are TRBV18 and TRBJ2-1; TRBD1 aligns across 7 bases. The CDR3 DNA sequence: TGTGCCAGCTCACCAACTTCCGGGACAGCCAACAATGAGCAGTTCTTC. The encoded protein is CASSPTSGTANNEQFF.